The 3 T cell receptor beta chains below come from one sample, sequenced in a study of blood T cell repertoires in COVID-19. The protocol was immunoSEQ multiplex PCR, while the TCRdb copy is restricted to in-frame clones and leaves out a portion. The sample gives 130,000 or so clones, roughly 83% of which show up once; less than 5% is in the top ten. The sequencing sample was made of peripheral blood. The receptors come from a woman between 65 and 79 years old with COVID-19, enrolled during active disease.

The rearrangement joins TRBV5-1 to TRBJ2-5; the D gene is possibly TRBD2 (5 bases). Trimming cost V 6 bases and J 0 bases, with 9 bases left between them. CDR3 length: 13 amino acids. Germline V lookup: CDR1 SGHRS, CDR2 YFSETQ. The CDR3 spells CASTERNQETQYF. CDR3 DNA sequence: TGCGCCAGCACCGAGCGGAACCAAGAGACCCAGTACTTC.

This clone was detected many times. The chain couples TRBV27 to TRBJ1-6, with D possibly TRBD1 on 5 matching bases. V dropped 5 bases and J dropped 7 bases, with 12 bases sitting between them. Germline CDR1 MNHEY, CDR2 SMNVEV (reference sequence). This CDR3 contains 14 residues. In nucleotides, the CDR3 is TGTGCCAGCAGTCGAACCAGGGCAAATTCACCCCTCCACTTT. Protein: CASSRTRANSPLHF.

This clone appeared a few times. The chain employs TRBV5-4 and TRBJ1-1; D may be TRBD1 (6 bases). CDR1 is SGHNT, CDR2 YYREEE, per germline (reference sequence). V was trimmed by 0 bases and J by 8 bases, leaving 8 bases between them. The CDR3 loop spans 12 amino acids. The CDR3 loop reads CASSLVGTEAFF. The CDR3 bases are TGTGCCAGCAGCTTGGTGGGGACAGAAGCTTTCTTT.